This TCR beta chain comes out of a study of blood T cell repertoires in COVID-19. Study at large: Sites in the United States, Italy and Spain provided acute and convalescent COVID-19 samples. Sample material is recorded as cDNA or gDNA derived from T cells, B-cell-depleted T cells, or PBMCs.

All enrollees were about 18 to 95 years old and from 20 to 30 US areas. Donors were grouped by their self-reported clinical history. V was clipped by 3 bases and J by 3 bases, with 21 bases between them. Germline lookup yields CDR1 LNHDA and CDR2 SQIVND (reference sequence). The CDR3 runs 18 residues. Sequencing was performed with immunoSEQ multiplex PCR; in TCRdb, only in-frame clones are kept and a portion is missing. This sample has about 440,000 clones; nearly 90% occur once, and the top ten carry approximately 2%. The clonotype originates from a woman in her late teens or twenties with acute COVID-19. The sequencing input was PBMCs or T cells enriched from blood (not recorded which). This rearrangement joins TRBV19 to TRBJ2-1; D possibly corresponds to TRBD1 (6 bases). CDR3 region: CASSMIDTTGTYYNEQFF. CDR3 nucleotide sequence: TGTGCCAGTAGTATGATTGACACAACCGGGACATACTACAATGAGCAGTTCTTC. The variable domain in full, completed from reference TRBV19 and TRBJ2-1, reads DGGITQSPKYLFRKEGQNVTLSCEQNLNHDAMYWYRQDPGQGLRLIYYSQIVNDFQKGDIAEGYSVSREKKESFPLTVTSAQKNPTAFYLCASSMIDTTGTYYNEQFFGPGTRLTVL.